The table lists the clone carrying this TCR beta chain with a few counts. Its antigen is still unknown. The authors took one heparinised blood draw, averaging approximately 120 mL, from each donor. Purities over 95% were achieved in all sorted populations. The source of the sample is a study of beta chain features in type 1 diabetes. Study-level results: TCRB CDR3s were moderately but significantly shorter in Type 1 diabetes patients in all four CD4+ subsets. A closer apparent resemblance between naive, central memory and Treg TCRB repertoires was seen in patients than in healthy donors.

All of the isolated RNA was reverse transcribed, so expressed TCRB transcripts were sequenced. The method was immunoSEQ multiplex PCR; TCRdb's version includes in-frame clones alone and lacks a portion of them. The top ten clones hold about 0.018% of a sample with a few hundred thousand clones, about 15% of them seen once. This CDR3 is built from 13 residues. Germline CDR1 SQVTM, CDR2 ANQGSEA. With 4 bases clipped from V and 2 bases from J, the junction kept 1 base outside the gene matches. V usage is TRBV29-1 and J usage is TRBJ1-2; 10 bases line up with TRBD1. The sequenced sample consisted of naive CD4+ T cells from blood. The TCR comes from a woman aged 18-29 years in good health. CDR3: CSVGQGANYGYTF. CDR3 sequence (DNA): TGCAGCGTTGGACAGGGGGCCAACTATGGCTACACCTTC.